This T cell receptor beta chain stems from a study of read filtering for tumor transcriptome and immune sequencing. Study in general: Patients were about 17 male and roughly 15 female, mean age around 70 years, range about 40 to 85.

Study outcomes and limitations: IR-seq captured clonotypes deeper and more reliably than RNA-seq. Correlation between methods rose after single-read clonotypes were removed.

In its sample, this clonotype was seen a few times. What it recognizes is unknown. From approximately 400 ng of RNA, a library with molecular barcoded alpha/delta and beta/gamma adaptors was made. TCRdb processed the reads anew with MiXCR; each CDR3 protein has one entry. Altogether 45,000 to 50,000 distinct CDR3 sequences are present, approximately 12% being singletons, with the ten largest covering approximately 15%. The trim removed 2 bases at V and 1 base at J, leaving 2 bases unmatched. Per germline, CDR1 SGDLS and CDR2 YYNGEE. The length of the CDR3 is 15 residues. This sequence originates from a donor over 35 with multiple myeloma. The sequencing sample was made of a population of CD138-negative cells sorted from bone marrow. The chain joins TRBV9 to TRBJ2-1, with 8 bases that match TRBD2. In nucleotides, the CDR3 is TGTGCCAGCAGCGTTGTAGCGGGGTCCTACAATGAGCAGTTCTTC. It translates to CASSVVAGSYNEQFF.